These T cell receptor beta chains were read from a single sample in a study of T cells in Graves' hyperthyroidism and ophthalmopathy. One entry per CDR3 protein results from TCRdb running MiXCR on the multiplex PCR reads. There are 280,000 or so distinct CDR3 sequences in the sample; less than 30% occur only once, and about 25% lies in the top ten. The sequenced material came from blood. These receptors all come from a man aged 35 to 55 with Graves' hyperthyroidism that later progressed to Graves' ophthalmopathy. Both conserved end residues are part of each CDR3. Each record gives: V gene, CDR3 length, J gene, D gene, clone size, CDR3 protein, CDR3 DNA. D genes are given only for firm matches. A row's size may be missing; if present it is once, few, many or a size class.

TRBV5-6,14,TRBJ1-5,-,many,CASSSGASNQPQHF,TGTGCCAGCAGCTCCGGGGCGAGCAATCAGCCCCAGCATTTT
TRBV27,14,TRBJ2-7,TRBD2,many,CASRTTSGRWEQYF,TGTGCCAGCAGGACTACTAGCGGGAGGTGGGAGCAGTACTTC
TRBV27,14,TRBJ1-1,-,-,CASSTLTGDTEAFF,TGTGCCAGCAGTACCCTGACCGGGGACACTGAAGCTTTCTTT
TRBV28,12,TRBJ2-7,-,-,CASSSDDAGQYF,TGTGCCAGCAGTTCCGACGACGCCGGGCAGTACTTC
TRBV12-3/TRBV12-4,17,TRBJ2-5,-,many,CASRPPGSFNLQETQYF,TGTGCCAGCAGACCCCCAGGGAGCTTCAACCTGCAGGAGACCCAGTACTTC
TRBV11-2,13,TRBJ1-1,-,-,CASSSSQGQVAFF,TGTGCCAGCAGCTCTTCTCAGGGGCAGGTAGCTTTCTTT
TRBV20-1,11,TRBJ1-2,-,many,CSARSGHGYTF,TGCAGTGCTAGGTCAGGGCATGGCTACACCTTC
TRBV11-2,13,TRBJ1-3,-,many,CASSFSPGNTIYF,TGTGCCAGCAGCTTCTCCCCCGGAAACACCATATATTTT
TRBV7-3,13,TRBJ2-5,-,-,CASSLTGSETQYF,TGTGCCAGCAGCTTAACAGGATCCGAGACCCAGTACTTC
TRBV12-3/TRBV12-4,15,TRBJ1-5,-,many,CASSKQDNSNQPQHF,TGTGCCAGCAGTAAACAGGATAATAGCAATCAGCCCCAGCATTTT
TRBV2,15,TRBJ2-2,-,many,CASSEHDRYTGELFF,TGTGCCAGCAGTGAACACGACCGATACACCGGGGAGCTGTTTTTT
TRBV12-3/TRBV12-4,14,TRBJ2-7,-,many,CASSPPPGMHEQYF,TGTGCCAGCAGCCCCCCCCCCGGGATGCACGAGCAGTACTTC
TRBV6-1,15,TRBJ2-7,TRBD2,many,CASSAQTSGSYEQYF,TGTGCCAGCAGTGCACAGACTAGCGGGAGTTACGAGCAGTACTTC
TRBV19,13,TRBJ1-5,TRBD1,many,CASSNTGDQPQHF,TGTGCCAGTAGTAACACAGGGGATCAGCCCCAGCATTTT
TRBV7-6,13,TRBJ2-7,-,many,CASSLPPDREQYF,TGTGCCAGCAGCTTACCTCCCGACCGCGAGCAGTACTTC
TRBV6-5,13,TRBJ2-7,-,many,CASSYTDRYEQYF,TGTGCCAGCAGTTACACGGACCGCTACGAGCAGTACTTC
TRBV28,15,TRBJ2-7,-,-,CASSLSGPTGRGQYF,TGTGCCAGCAGTTTAAGCGGGCCAACAGGGAGGGGGCAGTACTTC
TRBV15,15,TRBJ1-1,-,many,CATSVSGELRTEAFF,TGTGCCACCAGTGTGTCGGGGGAACTACGGACTGAAGCTTTCTTT
TRBV13,15,TRBJ1-1,-,many,CASSLRSSMGTEAFF,TGTGCCAGCAGCTTACGCTCTTCCATGGGGACTGAAGCTTTCTTT
TRBV19,15,TRBJ2-6,-,many,CASSIGGSGANVLTF,TGTGCCAGTAGTATCGGGGGATCTGGGGCCAACGTCCTGACTTTC
TRBV25-1,15,TRBJ2-7,-,many,CASSLNTGSLNEQYF,TGTGCCAGCAGTCTAAATACAGGGAGCTTGAACGAGCAGTACTTC
TRBV5-1,15,TRBJ2-7,-,many,CASSLGGRGTYEQYF,TGCGCCAGCAGCTTGGGGGGCAGGGGAACCTACGAGCAGTACTTC